The TCR beta chain under discussion was sequenced for a study of T cell clusters in autoimmune cytopenias. Overall study: TRB sequencing had a median about 52,000 reads and approximately 2,200 distinct clonotypes per sample. Points from the study as a whole: No cluster-lack signature appeared between secondary cytopenia and chronic lymphocytic leukemia patients, apparently due to lymphoma masking. TRB repertoire shifts in secondary cytopenia and chronic lymphocytic leukemia mostly reflected lymphoma, not autoimmunity.

Multiplex touch-down PCR amplified TRB using TRB-A and TRB-B pools in one tube. TCRdb re-called the multiplex PCR reads, yielding one record per CDR3 amino acid sequence without DNA. The table counts over 2,500 distinct CDR3 sequences; roughly 18% lies in the top ten. Germline values: CDR1 SEHNR, CDR2 FQNEAQ (reference sequence). The CDR3 extends over 17 amino acids. Some 40,000 genome equivalents of blood DNA were amplified for TRB. Concerning this clonotype itself: Its specificity is unknown.

The receptor was derived from a human donor with an autoimmune cytopenia or autoimmune hepatitis (not recorded which). V and J are TRBV7-9 and TRBJ2-1; the TCRdb D gene call, TRBD1, has no DNA to confirm it. The sample consisted of peripheral blood. CDR3 loop: CASSLGGDRADYNEQFF.